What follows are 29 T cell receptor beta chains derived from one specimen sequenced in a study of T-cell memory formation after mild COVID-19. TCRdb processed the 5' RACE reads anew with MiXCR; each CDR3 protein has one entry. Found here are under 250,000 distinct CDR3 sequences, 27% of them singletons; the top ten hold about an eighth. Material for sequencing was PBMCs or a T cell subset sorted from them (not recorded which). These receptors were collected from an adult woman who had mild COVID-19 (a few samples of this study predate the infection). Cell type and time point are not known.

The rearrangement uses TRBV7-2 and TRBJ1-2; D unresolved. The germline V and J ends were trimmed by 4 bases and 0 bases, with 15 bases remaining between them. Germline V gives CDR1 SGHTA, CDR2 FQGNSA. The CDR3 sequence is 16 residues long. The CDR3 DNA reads TGTGCCAGCAGCTCGGTTGGCAGGAACTCTAACTATGGCTACACCTTC. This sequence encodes CASSSVGRNSNYGYTF.

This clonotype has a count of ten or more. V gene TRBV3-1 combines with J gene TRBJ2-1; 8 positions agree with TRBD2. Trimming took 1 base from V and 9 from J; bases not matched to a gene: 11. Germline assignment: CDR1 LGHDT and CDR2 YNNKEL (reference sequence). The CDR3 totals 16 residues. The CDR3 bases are TGTGCCAGCAGCCAAGTAGGCGGGAGGTCTGCCCGTGAGCAGTTCTTC. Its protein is CASSQVGGRSAREQFF.

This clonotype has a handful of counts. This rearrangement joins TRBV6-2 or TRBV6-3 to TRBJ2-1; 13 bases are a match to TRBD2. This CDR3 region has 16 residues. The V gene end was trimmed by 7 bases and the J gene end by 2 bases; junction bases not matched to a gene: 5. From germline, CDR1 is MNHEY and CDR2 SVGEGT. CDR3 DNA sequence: TGTGCCAGCATAAAAGGGACTAGCGGGACCTACAATGAGCAGTTCTTC. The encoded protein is CASIKGTSGTYNEQFF.

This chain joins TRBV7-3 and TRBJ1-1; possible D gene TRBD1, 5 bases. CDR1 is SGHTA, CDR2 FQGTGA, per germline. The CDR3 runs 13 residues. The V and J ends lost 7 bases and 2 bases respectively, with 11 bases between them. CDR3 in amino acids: CASKMGDNTEAFF. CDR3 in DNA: TGTGCCAGCAAAATGGGGGATAACACTGAAGCTTTCTTT.

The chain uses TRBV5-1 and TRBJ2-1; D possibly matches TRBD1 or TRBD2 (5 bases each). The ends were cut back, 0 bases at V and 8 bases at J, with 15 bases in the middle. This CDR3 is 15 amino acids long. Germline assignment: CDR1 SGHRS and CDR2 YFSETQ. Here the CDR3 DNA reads TGCGCCAGCAGCTTGGGAGGGGCCGGGGCTTATGAGCAGTTCTTC. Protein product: CASSLGGAGAYEQFF.

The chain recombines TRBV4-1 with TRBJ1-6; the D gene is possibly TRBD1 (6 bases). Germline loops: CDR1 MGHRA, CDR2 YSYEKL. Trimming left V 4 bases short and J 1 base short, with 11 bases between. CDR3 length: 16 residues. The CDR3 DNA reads TGCGCCAGCAGCCTTGAGGGGGGATCCTATAATTCACCCCTCCACTTT. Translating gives CASSLEGGSYNSPLHF.

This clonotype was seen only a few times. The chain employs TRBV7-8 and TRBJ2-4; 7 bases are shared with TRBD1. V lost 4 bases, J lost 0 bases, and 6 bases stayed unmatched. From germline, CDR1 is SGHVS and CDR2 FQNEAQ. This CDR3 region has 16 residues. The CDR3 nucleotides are TGTGCCAGCAGCTCCTTCCGGGACAGAGCCAAAAACATTCAGTACTTC. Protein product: CASSSFRDRAKNIQYF.

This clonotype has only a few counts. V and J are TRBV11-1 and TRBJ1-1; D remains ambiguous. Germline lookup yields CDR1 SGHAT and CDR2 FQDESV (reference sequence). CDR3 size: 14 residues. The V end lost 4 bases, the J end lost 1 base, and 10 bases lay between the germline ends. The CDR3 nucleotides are TGTGCCAGCAGCTCACCTAACAGGAACACTGAAGCTTTCTTT. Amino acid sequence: CASSSPNRNTEAFF.

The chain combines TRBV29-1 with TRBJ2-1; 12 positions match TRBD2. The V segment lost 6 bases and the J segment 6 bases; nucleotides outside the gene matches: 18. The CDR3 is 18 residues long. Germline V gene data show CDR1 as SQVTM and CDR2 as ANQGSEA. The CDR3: CSVTTLAGGVVGGNEQFF. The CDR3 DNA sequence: TGCAGCGTAACAACACTAGCGGGGGGCGTCGTGGGTGGCAATGAGCAGTTCTTC.

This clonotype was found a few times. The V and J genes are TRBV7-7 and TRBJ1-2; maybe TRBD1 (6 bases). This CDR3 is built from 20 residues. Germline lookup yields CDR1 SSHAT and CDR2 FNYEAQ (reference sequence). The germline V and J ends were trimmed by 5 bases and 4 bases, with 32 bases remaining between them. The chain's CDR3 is CASSLDRFSLTGPGSYGYTF. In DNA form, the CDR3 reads TGTGCCAGCAGCCTAGATCGGTTTTCCCTTACAGGGCCCGGGAGCTATGGCTACACCTTC.

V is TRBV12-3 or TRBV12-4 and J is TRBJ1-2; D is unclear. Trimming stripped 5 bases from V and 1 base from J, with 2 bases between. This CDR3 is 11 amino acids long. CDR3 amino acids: CASSRNYGYTF. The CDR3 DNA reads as TGTGCCAGCAGTCGTAACTATGGCTACACCTTC.

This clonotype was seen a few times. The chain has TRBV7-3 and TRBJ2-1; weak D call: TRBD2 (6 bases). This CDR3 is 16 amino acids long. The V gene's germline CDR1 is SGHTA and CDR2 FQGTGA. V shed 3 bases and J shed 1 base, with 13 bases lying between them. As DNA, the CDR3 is TGTGCCAGCAGCTTCGATGCGGGAATGTCCTACAATGAGCAGTTCTTC. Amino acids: CASSFDAGMSYNEQFF.

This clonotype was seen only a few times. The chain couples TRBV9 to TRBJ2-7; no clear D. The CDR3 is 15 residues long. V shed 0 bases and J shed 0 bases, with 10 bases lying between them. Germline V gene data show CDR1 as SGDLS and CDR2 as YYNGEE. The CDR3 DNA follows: TGTGCCAGCAGCGTAGCGTTCGGCAGCTCCTACGAGCAGTACTTC. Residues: CASSVAFGSSYEQYF.

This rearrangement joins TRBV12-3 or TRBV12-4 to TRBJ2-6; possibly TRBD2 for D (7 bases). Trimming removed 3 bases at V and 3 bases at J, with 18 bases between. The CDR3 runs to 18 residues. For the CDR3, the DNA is TGTGCCAGCAGTTTTCGGGGGGCAAAAAACAATGGGGCCAACGTCCTGACTTTC. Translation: CASSFRGAKNNGANVLTF.

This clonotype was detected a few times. The CDR3 DNA reads as TGTGCCAGCAGTGCAGGGAGACGAGAGACCCAGTACTTC. This encodes CASSAGRRETQYF. The chain joins TRBV6-1 to TRBJ2-5, with D perhaps being TRBD1 or TRBD2 (5 bases each). Germline CDR1 reads MNHNS; CDR2 reads SASEGT. V lost 4 bases and J 4 bases, leaving 10 bases between the germline ends. The CDR3 loop spans 13 amino acids.

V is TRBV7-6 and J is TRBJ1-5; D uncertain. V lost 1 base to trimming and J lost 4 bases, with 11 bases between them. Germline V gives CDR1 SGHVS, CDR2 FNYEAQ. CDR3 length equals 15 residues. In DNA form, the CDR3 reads TGTGCCAGCAGCTTAGGTTGGACTACAAATCAGCCCCAGCATTTT. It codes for CASSLGWTTNQPQHF.

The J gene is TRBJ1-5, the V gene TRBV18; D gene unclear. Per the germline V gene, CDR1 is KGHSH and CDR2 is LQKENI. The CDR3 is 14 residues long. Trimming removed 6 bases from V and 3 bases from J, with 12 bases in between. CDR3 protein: CASSLGQPNQPQHF. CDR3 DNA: TGTGCCAGCTCGTTAGGCCAGCCCAATCAGCCCCAGCATTTT.

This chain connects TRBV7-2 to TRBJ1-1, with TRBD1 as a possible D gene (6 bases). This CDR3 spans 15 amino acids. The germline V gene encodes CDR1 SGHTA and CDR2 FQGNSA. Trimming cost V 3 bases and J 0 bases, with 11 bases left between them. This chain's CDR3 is CASSLAGHVNTEAFF. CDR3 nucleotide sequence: TGTGCCAGCAGCTTGGCGGGACATGTGAACACTGAAGCTTTCTTT.

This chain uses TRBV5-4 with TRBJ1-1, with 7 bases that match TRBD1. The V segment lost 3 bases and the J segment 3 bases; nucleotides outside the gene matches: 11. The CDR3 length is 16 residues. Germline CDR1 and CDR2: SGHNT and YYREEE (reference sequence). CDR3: CASSSNRGGAYTEAFF. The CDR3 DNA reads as TGTGCCAGCAGCTCGAACAGGGGAGGCGCGTACACTGAAGCTTTCTTT.

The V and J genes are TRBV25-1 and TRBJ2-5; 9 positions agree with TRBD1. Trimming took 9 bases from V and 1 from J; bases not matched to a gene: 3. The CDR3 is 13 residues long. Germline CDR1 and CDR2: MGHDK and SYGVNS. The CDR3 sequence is CASQTGGQETQYF. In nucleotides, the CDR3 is TGTGCCAGTCAGACAGGGGGCCAAGAGACCCAGTACTTC.

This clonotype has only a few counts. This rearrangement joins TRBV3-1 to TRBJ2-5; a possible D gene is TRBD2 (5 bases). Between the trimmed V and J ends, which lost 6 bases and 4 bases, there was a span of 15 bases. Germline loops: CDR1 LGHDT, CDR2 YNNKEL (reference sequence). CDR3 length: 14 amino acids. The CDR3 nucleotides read TGTGCCAGCAGGACGAACGGGGATTCAGAGACCCAGTACTTC. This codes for CASRTNGDSETQYF.

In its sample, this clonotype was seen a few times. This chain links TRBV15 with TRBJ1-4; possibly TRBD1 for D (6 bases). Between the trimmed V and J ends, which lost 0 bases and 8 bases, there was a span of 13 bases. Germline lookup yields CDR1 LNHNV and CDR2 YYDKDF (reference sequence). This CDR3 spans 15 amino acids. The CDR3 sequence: CATSRDRQVAEKLFF. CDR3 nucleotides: TGTGCCACCAGCAGAGACCGACAGGTGGCCGAAAAACTGTTTTTT.

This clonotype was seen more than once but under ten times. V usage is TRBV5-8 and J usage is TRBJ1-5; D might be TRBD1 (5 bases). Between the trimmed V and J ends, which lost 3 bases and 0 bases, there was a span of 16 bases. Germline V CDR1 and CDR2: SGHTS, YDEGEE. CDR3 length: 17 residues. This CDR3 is CASSYLGWQGSNQPQHF. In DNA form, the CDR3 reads TGTGCCAGCAGCTATTTGGGTTGGCAGGGTAGCAATCAGCCCCAGCATTTT.

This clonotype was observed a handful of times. Here the CDR3 reads CASSWGHGISYNEQFF. The CDR3 DNA reads TGTGCCAGCAGCTGGGGACATGGCATTTCCTACAATGAGCAGTTCTTC. This rearrangement joins TRBV5-4 to TRBJ2-1; possible D gene TRBD1, 6 bases. V dropped 3 bases and J dropped 1 base, with 14 bases sitting between them. The germline gives CDR1 SGHNT, CDR2 YYREEE (reference sequence). CDR3 length: 16 residues. Complete variable domain (other parts from reference TRBV5-4 and TRBJ2-1): ETGVTQSPTHLIKTRGQQVTLRCSSQSGHNTVSWYQQALGQGPQFIFQYYREEENGRGNFPPRFSGLQFPNYSSELNVNALELDDSALYLCASSWGHGISYNEQFFGPGTRLTVL.

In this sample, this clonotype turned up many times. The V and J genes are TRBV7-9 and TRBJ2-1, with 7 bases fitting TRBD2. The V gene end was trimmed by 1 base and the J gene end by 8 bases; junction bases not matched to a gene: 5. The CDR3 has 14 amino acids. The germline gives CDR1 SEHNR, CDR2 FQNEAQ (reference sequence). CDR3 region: CASSLGAGVDEQFF. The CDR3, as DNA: TGTGCCAGCAGCTTAGGGGCGGGAGTGGATGAGCAGTTCTTC.

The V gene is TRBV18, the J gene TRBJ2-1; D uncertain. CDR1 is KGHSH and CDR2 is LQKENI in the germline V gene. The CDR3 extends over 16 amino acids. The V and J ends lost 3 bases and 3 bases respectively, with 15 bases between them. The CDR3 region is CASSPSPPASYNEQFF. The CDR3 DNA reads TGTGCCAGCTCACCGTCCCCCCCGGCCAGCTACAATGAGCAGTTCTTC.

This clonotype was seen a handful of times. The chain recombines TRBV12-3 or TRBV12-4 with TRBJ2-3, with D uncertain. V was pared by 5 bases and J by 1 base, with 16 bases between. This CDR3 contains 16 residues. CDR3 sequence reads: CASSPVNGPRTDTQYF. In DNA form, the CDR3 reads TGTGCCAGCAGTCCAGTTAACGGTCCTCGCACAGATACGCAGTATTTT.

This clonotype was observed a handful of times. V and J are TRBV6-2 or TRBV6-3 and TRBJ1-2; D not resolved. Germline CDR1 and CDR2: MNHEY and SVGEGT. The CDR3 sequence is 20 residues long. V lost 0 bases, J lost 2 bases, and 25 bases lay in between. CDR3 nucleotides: TGTGCCAGCAGTTACTCCCACGACCTTTTGGTGACGGGTACCAACTATGGCTACACCTTC. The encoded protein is CASSYSHDLLVTGTNYGYTF.

CDR3 coding DNA: TGTGCCAGCAGCCACGGGGGGTCCTACAATGAGCAGTTCTTC. Protein product: CASSHGGSYNEQFF. The rearrangement links TRBV4-2 to TRBJ2-1; 7 nucleotides align to TRBD2. Germline assignment: CDR1 LGHNA and CDR2 YNFKEQ. J gave up 1 base and V 3 bases, and 0 bases lay outside the gene matches. The CDR3 has 14 residues.